These 20 T cell receptor beta chains came from one sample sequenced in a study of T-cell reconstitution after alpha-beta-depleted transplantation in children. TCRbeta library construction was performed incorporating unique molecular identifiers. One entry per CDR3 protein results from TCRdb running MiXCR on the PCR reads. The sample holds more than 150,000 distinct CDR3 sequences, about 14% seen once. Material: PBMCs from the stem cell graft donor, obtained from the stem cell graft. These receptors all stem from a human donor who donated a stem cell graft to a child with acute lymphoblastic leukemia.

This clonotype came up a few times. The rearrangement joins TRBV11-2 to TRBJ2-1; D remains unclear. There are 15 residues in the CDR3. With 3 bases removed from V and 3 bases from J, the gap between germline ends came to 12 bases. Germline assignment: CDR1 SGHAT and CDR2 FQNNGV. The CDR3 sequence: CASSFNRWDYNEQFF. The CDR3 DNA reads TGTGCCAGCAGCTTCAATAGATGGGACTACAATGAGCAGTTCTTC.

This clonotype was detected ten times or more. The chain recombines TRBV10-3 with TRBJ1-6; D gene uncertain. Deletions cut 3 bases from V and 8 bases from J, with 8 bases between. CDR3 size: 13 residues. Germline CDR1 is ENHRY and CDR2 is SYGVKD. DNA for the CDR3: TGTGCCATCAGTGATCGGGGTTATTCACCCCTCCACTTT. Translated: CAISDRGYSPLHF.

The rearrangement links TRBV29-1 to TRBJ2-1; D gene unclear. Deletions cut 5 bases from V and 8 bases from J, with 22 bases between. Looked up from germline, CDR1 is SQVTM and CDR2 is ANQGSEA. This CDR3 is 15 amino acids long. CDR3 amino acids: CSVKVRDIHNDEQFF. Written as DNA, the CDR3 is TGCAGCGTTAAGGTGCGAGATATTCACAATGATGAGCAGTTCTTC.

This clonotype was observed at least ten times. This chain joins TRBV7-8 and TRBJ2-2; 9 nucleotides align to TRBD2. The CDR3 totals 19 residues. The V and J ends lost 0 bases and 0 bases, in that order; junction bases with no gene match: 8. Germline CDR1 reads SGHVS; CDR2 reads FQNEAQ. In nucleotides, the CDR3 is TGTGCCAGCAGCTTAGCGCGGAGAAGCGGGAGGCCGAACACCGGGGAGCTGTTTTTT. Residues: CASSLARRSGRPNTGELFF.

This clonotype was seen many times. The chain combines TRBV29-1 with TRBJ1-1; unclear D gene. CDR1 is SQVTM, CDR2 ANQGSEA, per germline. Trimming left V 7 bases short and J 2 bases short, with 8 bases between. The CDR3 runs 11 residues. The chain's CDR3 is CSGAINTEAFF. In DNA, the CDR3 is TGCAGCGGGGCTATTAACACTGAAGCTTTCTTT.

This clonotype was recorded many times. The rearrangement links TRBV5-1 to TRBJ1-1; no definite D call. Germline V CDR1 and CDR2: SGHRS, YFSETQ. The CDR3 covers 13 residues. V shed 1 base and J shed 3 bases, with 7 bases lying between them. The CDR3 sequence is CASSLSSHTEAFF. CDR3 coding DNA: TGCGCCAGCAGCTTGAGCAGCCACACTGAAGCTTTCTTT.

This clonotype appeared many times. The chain uses TRBV28 and TRBJ2-1; 8 bases are a match to TRBD2. Germline CDR1 and CDR2: MDHEN and SYDVKM. The V gene end was trimmed by 5 bases and the J gene end by 4 bases; junction bases not matched to a gene: 4. The CDR3 length is 14 residues. The CDR3 DNA sequence: TGTGCCAGCAGTACTACGGGAGGGTACAATGAGCAGTTCTTC. Translating it yields CASSTTGGYNEQFF.

V is TRBV12-3 or TRBV12-4 and J is TRBJ1-1, with a tentative D call TRBD1 (6 bases). V dropped 6 bases and J dropped 1 base, with 30 bases sitting between them. The length of the CDR3 is 20 residues. The CDR3 sequence: CASSPNPGHQRFGPNTEAFF. CDR3 nucleotides: TGTGCCAGCAGCCCTAACCCGGGACATCAAAGATTCGGGCCGAACACTGAAGCTTTCTTT.

This clonotype came up a few times. V and J are TRBV5-1 and TRBJ2-4; D is possibly TRBD1 (6 bases). The V gene lost 5 bases and the J gene lost 5 bases, with 11 bases spanning the gap. Germline CDR1 reads SGHRS; CDR2 reads YFSETQ. The CDR3 consists of 13 residues. Written as DNA, the CDR3 is TGCGCCAGCAGGAGGGCAGGGGAAAACATTCAGTACTTC. The encoded protein is CASRRAGENIQYF.

This clonotype occurred many times. J is TRBJ2-1 and V is TRBV5-4; D call uncertain. CDR3 size: 11 residues. The ends were cut back, 7 bases at V and 9 bases at J, with 11 bases in the middle. Per the germline V gene, CDR1 is SGHNT and CDR2 is YYREEE (reference sequence). The CDR3 nucleotides are TGTGCCAGCCTACTCGGCCGTGAGCAGTTCTTC. Its protein is CASLLGREQFF.

This clonotype came up once. The CDR3 DNA follows: TGTACCTGCAGTTCCCTGAGCGGGATTGGGAATGAGCAGTTCTTC. This gives the protein CTCSSLSGIGNEQFF. The chain joins TRBV2 to TRBJ2-1; TRBD2 matches at 7 bases. CDR1 SNHLY and CDR2 FYNNEI come from the germline V gene. This CDR3 spans 15 amino acids.

V and J are TRBV12-3 or TRBV12-4 and TRBJ2-3, with D perhaps TRBD2 (5 bases). The V end lost 3 bases, the J end lost 6 bases, and 13 bases lay between the germline ends. The CDR3 consists of 14 residues. CDR3 sequence reads: CASSLILRRDTQYF. CDR3 coding DNA: TGTGCCAGCAGTTTGATCCTCCGGAGGGATACGCAGTATTTT.

This clonotype was observed many times. This chain uses TRBV20-1 with TRBJ2-4; 16 bases map to TRBD2. Germline CDR1 reads DFQATT; CDR2 reads SNEGSKA (reference sequence). The CDR3 loop spans 20 amino acids. Trimming cost V 5 bases and J 1 base; bases outside gene matches: 14. For the CDR3, the DNA is TGCAGTGCTCTTCGTGGGACTAGCGGGAGGGCCGGTATGGCCAAAAACATTCAGTACTTC. Protein: CSALRGTSGRAGMAKNIQYF.

This clonotype was picked up many times. The chain joins TRBV7-6 to TRBJ2-5; 16 positions match TRBD2. From germline, CDR1 is SGHVS and CDR2 FNYEAQ. The CDR3 contains 20 residues. V gave up 4 bases and J gave up 4 bases; unmatched junction bases: 15. The CDR3 nucleotides read TGTGCCAGCAGCTCCGAGGGACTAGCGGGAGGGCCGTTAATGGGAGAGACCCAGTACTTC. Its translation: CASSSEGLAGGPLMGETQYF.

The table lists this clonotype with many counts. CDR3 amino acids: CASRGGFYEQYF. The DNA of the CDR3 is TGTGCCAGCAGGGGTGGCTTCTACGAGCAGTACTTC. The rearrangement links TRBV12-3 or TRBV12-4 to TRBJ2-7; D unclear. Trimming shortened V by 6 bases and J by 3 bases, and 9 bases separated the two germline ends. CDR3 length: 12 amino acids.

The rearrangement links TRBV6-5 to TRBJ1-1; 7 nucleotides align to TRBD1. The CDR3 is 14 amino acids. The V gene's germline CDR1 is MNHEY and CDR2 SVGAGI. With 2 bases clipped from V and 11 bases from J, the junction kept 11 bases outside the gene matches. DNA of the CDR3: TGTGCCAGCAGTTACAACCCGAGACAGGGCTTGGCTTTCTTT. Translation gives CASSYNPRQGLAFF.

This clonotype was seen repeatedly, ten times or more. The chain employs TRBV10-3 and TRBJ2-1; D gene uncertain. Looked up from germline, CDR1 is ENHRY and CDR2 is SYGVKD. The V end was cut by 0 bases, the J end by 5 bases, with 14 bases between. The CDR3 is 16 residues long. In DNA, the CDR3 is TGTGCCATCAGTGAGTCGGGCCTGGGGTTTGACAATGAGCAGTTCTTC. Protein product: CAISESGLGFDNEQFF.

This clonotype was seen a few times. The V call is TRBV5-1, the J call TRBJ2-1; 13 positions match TRBD2. Germline trimming cut 0 bases from V and 0 bases from J; bases unmatched to any gene: 3. CDR1 SGHRS and CDR2 YFSETQ come from the germline V gene. This CDR3 is built from 18 residues. This CDR3 reads CASSLVGLAGLSYNEQFF. As DNA, the CDR3 is TGCGCCAGCAGCTTGGTGGGACTAGCGGGGCTCTCCTACAATGAGCAGTTCTTC.

This clonotype was seen at least ten times. J is TRBJ2-3 and V is TRBV11-2; a weak D match, TRBD2 (6 bases). Germline V lookup: CDR1 SGHAT, CDR2 FQNNGV. CDR3 length: 14 amino acids. The V and J ends lost 2 bases and 3 bases respectively, with 9 bases between them. CDR3: CASSLSGGTDTQYF. The CDR3 bases are TGTGCCAGCAGCTTAAGCGGAGGGACAGATACGCAGTATTTT.

The J gene is TRBJ2-7, the V gene TRBV12-3 or TRBV12-4; D uncertain. The CDR3 runs 12 residues. V was shortened by 5 bases and J by 4 bases, with 9 bases between the two germline ends. CDR3 residues: CASSPLRYEQYF. The CDR3 nucleotides read TGTGCCAGCAGTCCTCTTCGGTACGAGCAGTACTTC.